This record looks at one T cell receptor beta chain sequence and its context. No antigen is known for it. CDR1 is SQVTM, CDR2 ANQGSEA, per germline. With 2 bases removed from V and 2 bases from J, the gap between germline ends came to 7 bases. The CDR3 is 14 residues long. These data are taken from a study of T cells after yellow fever vaccination. Study as a whole: Low-cell-number fractions underwent preparation using SMART-Seq v4 Ultra Low Input.

One entry per CDR3 protein results from TCRdb running MiXCR on the 5' RACE reads. The table lists some 200,000 distinct CDR3 sequences, under 3.5% of them singletons. The study, taken as a whole, reports: Peaking on day 5 versus 15, the secondary response was faster but weaker. Overall, a small share of clonotypes was seen in both CD4 and CD8 compartments.

Source: CD4+ T cells sorted from PBMCs, taken 10 days after the yellow fever booster vaccination. The source is a man between 18 and 29 years old who received the YFV17D yellow fever vaccine. The chain employs TRBV29-1 and TRBJ2-6; D unclear. CDR3 bases: TGCAGCGTTGAACCTGGGGCTGGGGCCAACGTCCTGACTTTC. As protein: CSVEPGAGANVLTF.